This T cell receptor beta chain is from a study of blood T cell repertoires in COVID-19. At the level of the study: Sites in the United States, Italy and Spain provided acute and convalescent COVID-19 samples. The analysed material was cDNA or gDNA that came from T cells, B-cell-depleted T cells, or PBMCs.

This CDR3 is built from 15 residues. V lost 3 bases to trimming and J lost 6 bases; unmatched junction nucleotides: 7. Germline CDR1 reads SGHRS; CDR2 reads YFSETQ. Authors' processing steps: Amplification with reference gene primers provided the estimates of nucleated cell counts. Measured with immunoSEQ multiplex PCR; TCRdb has only the in-frame clones, and not every one. The D gene and trimming were derived from the DNA, and the V and J assignments and clone size from that table. This repertoire shows 220,000 or so clones, 82% found once; its top ten account for less than 9.5%. Patients at the Seattle site were enrolled during active infection and followed longitudinally.

The TCR sequence derives from a woman of 80 years or more with COVID-19, enrolled during active disease. The V gene is TRBV5-1, the J gene TRBJ2-3; 10 bases align to TRBD1. The sequencing sample was made of peripheral blood. The CDR3, as DNA: TGCGCCAGCAGCTCTTCCGGGACAGGGGCCGATACGCAGTATTTT. Its translation is CASSSSGTGADTQYF.